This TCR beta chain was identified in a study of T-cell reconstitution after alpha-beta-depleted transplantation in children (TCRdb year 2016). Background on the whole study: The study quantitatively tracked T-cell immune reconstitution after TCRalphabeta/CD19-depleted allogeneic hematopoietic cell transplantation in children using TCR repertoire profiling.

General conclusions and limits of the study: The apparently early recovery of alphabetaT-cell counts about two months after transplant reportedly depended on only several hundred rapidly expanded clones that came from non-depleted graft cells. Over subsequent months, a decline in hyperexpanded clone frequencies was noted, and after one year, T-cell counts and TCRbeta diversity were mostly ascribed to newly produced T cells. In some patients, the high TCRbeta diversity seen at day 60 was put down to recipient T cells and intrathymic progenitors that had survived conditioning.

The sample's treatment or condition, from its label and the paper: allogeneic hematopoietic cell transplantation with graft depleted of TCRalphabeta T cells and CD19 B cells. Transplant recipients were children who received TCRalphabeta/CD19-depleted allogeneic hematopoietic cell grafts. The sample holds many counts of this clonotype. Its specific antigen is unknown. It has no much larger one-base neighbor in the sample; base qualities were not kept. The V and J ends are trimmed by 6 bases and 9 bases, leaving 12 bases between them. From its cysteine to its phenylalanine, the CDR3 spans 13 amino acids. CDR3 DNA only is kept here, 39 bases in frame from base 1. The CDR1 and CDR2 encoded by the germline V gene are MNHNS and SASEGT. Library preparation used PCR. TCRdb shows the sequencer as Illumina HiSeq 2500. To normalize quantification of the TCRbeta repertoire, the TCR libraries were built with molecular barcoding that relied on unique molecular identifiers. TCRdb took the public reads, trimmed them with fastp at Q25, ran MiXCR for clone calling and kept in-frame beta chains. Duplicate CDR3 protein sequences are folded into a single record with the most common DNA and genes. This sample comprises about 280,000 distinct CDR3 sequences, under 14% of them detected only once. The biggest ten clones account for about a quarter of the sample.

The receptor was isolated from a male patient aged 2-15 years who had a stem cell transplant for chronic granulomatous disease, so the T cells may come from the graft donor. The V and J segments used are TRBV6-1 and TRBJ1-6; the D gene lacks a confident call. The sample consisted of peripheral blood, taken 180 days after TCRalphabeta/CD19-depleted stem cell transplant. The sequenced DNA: TGTGCCAGCAGCTTGACAAAGGCTTCACCCCTCCACTTT. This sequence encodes CASSLTKASPLHF.